This T cell receptor (beta chain) was sequenced for a study of pediatric ulcerative colitis. Turning to the study itself: Disease was pancolitis in over 5 and left-sided in two, histology-confirmed.

Here immunoSEQ multiplex PCR was the method, and the copy in TCRdb shows in-frame clones only, minus some. The profile shows tens of thousands of clones, approximately 87% of them singletons. Trimming removed 0 bases from V and 2 bases from J; junction bases left unmatched: 7. Germline assignment: CDR1 SGHNT and CDR2 YYREEE (reference sequence). CDR3 size: 18 residues. Colonoscopy and blood draw happened at the same time. The receptor's source is a girl aged 10 to 17 with moderate ulcerative colitis. The sequenced material came from blood. This rearrangement joins TRBV5-4 to TRBJ2-1, with 11 bases fitting TRBD2. CDR3 coding DNA: TGTGCCAGCAGCTTGGAGACTAGCGGGACTTTCGCCTACAATGAGCAGTTCTTC. It specifies CASSLETSGTFAYNEQFF. Drawing the rest from reference TRBV5-4 and TRBJ2-1, the complete variable domain is ETGVTQSPTHLIKTRGQQVTLRCSSQSGHNTVSWYQQALGQGPQFIFQYYREEENGRGNFPPRFSGLQFPNYSSELNVNALELDDSALYLCASSLETSGTFAYNEQFFGPGTRLTVL.